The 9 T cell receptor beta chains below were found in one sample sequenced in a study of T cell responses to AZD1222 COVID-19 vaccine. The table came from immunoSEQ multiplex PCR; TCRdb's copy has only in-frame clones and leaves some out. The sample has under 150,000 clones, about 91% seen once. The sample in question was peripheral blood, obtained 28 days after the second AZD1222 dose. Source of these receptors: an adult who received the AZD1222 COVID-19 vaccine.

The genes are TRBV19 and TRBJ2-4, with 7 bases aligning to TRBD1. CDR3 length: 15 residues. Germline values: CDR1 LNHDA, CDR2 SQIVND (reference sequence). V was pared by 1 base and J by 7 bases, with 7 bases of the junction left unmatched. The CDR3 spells CASSIGGRGKNIQYF. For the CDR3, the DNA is TGTGCCAGTAGTATAGGAGGCAGGGGGAAGAACATTCAGTACTTC.

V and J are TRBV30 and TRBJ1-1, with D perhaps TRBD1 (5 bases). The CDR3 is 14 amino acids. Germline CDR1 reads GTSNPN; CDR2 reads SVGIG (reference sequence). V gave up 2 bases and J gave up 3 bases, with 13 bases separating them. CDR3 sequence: CAWSWDDSHTEAFF. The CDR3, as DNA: TGTGCCTGGAGTTGGGATGACAGTCACACTGAAGCTTTCTTT.

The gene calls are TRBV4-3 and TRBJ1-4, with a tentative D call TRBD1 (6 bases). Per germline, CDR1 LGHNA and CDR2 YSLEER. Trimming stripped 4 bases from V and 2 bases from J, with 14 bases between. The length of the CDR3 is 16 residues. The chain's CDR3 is CASSPDFGQTNEKLFF. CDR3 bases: TGCGCCAGCAGCCCTGACTTCGGACAGACTAATGAAAAACTGTTTTTT.

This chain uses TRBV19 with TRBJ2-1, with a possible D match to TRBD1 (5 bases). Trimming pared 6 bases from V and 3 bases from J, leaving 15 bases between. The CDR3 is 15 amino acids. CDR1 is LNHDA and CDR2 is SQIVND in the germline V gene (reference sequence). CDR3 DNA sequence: TGTGCCAGTAGCTTAGGGGCCCCTGGCTACAATGAGCAGTTCTTC. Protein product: CASSLGAPGYNEQFF. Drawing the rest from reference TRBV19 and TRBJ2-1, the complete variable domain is DGGITQSPKYLFRKEGQNVTLSCEQNLNHDAMYWYRQDPGQGLRLIYYSQIVNDFQKGDIAEGYSVSREKKESFPLTVTSAQKNPTAFYLCASSLGAPGYNEQFFGPGTRLTVL.

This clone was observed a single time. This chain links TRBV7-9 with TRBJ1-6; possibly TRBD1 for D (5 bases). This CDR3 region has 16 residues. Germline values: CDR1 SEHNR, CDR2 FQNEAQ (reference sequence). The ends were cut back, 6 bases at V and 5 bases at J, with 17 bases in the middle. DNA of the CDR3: TGTGCCAGCAGTTCAGGGCTCGGAATAGATAATTCACCCCTCCACTTT. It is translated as CASSSGLGIDNSPLHF. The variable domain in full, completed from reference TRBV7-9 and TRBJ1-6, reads DTGVSQNPRHKITKRGQNVTFRCDPISEHNRLYWYRQTLGQGPEFLTYFQNEAQLEKSRLLSDRFSAERPKGSFSTLEIQRTEQGDSAMYLCASSSGLGIDNSPLHFGNGTRLTVT.

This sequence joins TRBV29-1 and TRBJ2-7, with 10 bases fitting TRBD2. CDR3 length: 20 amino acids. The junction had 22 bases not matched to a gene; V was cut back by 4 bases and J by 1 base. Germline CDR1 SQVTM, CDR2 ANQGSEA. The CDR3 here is CSVAGQGVHPEGLASYEQYF. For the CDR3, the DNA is TGCAGCGTTGCAGGCCAGGGGGTTCACCCGGAGGGACTAGCGTCCTACGAGCAGTACTTC.

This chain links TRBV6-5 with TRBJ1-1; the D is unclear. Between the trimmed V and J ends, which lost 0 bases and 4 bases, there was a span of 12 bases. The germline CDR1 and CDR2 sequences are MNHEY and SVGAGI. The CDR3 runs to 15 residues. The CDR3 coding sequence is TGTGCCAGCAGTTACTCGAGTCCGCGGGTCACTGAAGCTTTCTTT. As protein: CASSYSSPRVTEAFF.

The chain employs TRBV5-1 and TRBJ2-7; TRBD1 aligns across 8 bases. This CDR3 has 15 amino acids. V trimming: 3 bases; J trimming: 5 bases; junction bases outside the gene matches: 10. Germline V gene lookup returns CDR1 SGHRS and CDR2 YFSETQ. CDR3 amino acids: CASSSDLDRVHEQYF. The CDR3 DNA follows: TGCGCCAGCAGCTCCGACCTGGACAGGGTCCACGAGCAGTACTTC.

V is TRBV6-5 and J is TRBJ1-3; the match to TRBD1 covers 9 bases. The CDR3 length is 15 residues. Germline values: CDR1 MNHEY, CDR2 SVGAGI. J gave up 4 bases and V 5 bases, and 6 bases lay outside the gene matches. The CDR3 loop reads CASSPDRGRGNTIYF. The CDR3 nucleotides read TGTGCCAGCAGTCCGGACAGGGGACGGGGAAACACCATATATTTT.